This T cell receptor beta chain stems from a study of T cells in localized non-small cell lung cancer (dated by TCRdb to the early 2020s). Regarding the study in general: The study examined T cell repertoires in approximately 240 patients with early-stage NSCLC and compared tumors with uninvolved tumor-adjacent lungs. Of the NSCLC patients, 129 were male and roughly 100 were female, and the mean age was around 66 years. The cohort was made up of roughly 250 treatment-naive NSCLC patients whose localized lung tumors had been resected. On the study overall, not on this receptor specifically: Uninvolved tumor-adjacent lung showed the highest T cell clonality, higher than tumor, which suggests more focused antigenic responses in the adjacent lung. Because of the exploratory design, TCR variables were selected using unadjusted p-values without false-discovery rate correction. A median of around 57 of the top 100 tumor clones were detected in paired uninvolved adjacent lung, and around 30 of these tumor clones were also found among the top 100 clones of the paired uninvolved adjacent lung. Longer overall survival was associated with higher T cell density in blood, whereas shorter survival was associated with higher clonality in adjacent lung. Because multi-region tumor sequencing was not performed, intratumor heterogeneity could not be ruled out.

At diagnosis, tumor, uninvolved tumor-adjacent lung and peripheral blood were collected and then preserved as a mix of FFPE and fresh-frozen material. This clone is described as medium-sized (0.01 to 0.1%). Its cognate antigen has yet to be identified. No much larger clone exists at a distance of one base, and base qualities are not known. TCR beta CDR3 regions were sequenced from DNA using the immunoSEQ Assay. In the authors' own workflow: To compute T cell density, TCR beta template counts were normalized to usable DNA, which was estimated by amplifying housekeeping genes. The preseqR package was used to estimate richness by extrapolating to 400,000 templates for PBMC samples and to 120,000 templates for tissue samples. Clonality was calculated as one minus Pielou's evenness. Tissue-enriched TCRs were identified by differential abundance testing using productive amino-acid clonotypes, minimum total count 5 and alpha 0.1. The Jaccard Index and the Morisita Overlap Index were used to quantify repertoire overlap between compartments. GLIPH grouped TCR beta CDR3s together with public tetramer-defined viral CDR3s, and a viral motif had to include at least three viral sequences and also show V-gene enrichment. TCRdb obtained this table from immuneACCESS and retained in-frame rearrangements with V and J assigned. These tables miss some clones; where compared with another copy, unresolved V genes account for less than half of the shortfall, and the remainder is unexplained. V and J calls and clone size come straight from that table; D and trimming were deduced from the DNA. Recorded for this sample are about 2,400 clones; around 21% of them occurred a single time. The ten top clones hold over 15% of the sample.

The starting material was lung tumor tissue, obtained before any cancer treatment. The sequence was obtained from a male donor aged 60 or older with stage I lung adenocarcinoma.

The nucleotide sequence is given as TGTGCCAGCAGCAGAGACGGGCGGGGACAGCCGAACCAAGAGACCCAGTACTTC. Translated, it gives CASSRDGRGQPNQETQYF. The chain employs TRBV11-3 and TRBJ2-5; TRBD1 might be the D gene, on 7 matching bases. Measured from the cysteine to the phenylalanine, the CDR3 is 18 residues long. The entry retains the CDR3 DNA only, 54 bases that are in frame from base 1. From a lookup of the germline V gene, CDR1 and CDR2 are SGHNT and YENEEA. Cut back by 5 bases and 0 bases, the V and J ends lie 22 bases apart.